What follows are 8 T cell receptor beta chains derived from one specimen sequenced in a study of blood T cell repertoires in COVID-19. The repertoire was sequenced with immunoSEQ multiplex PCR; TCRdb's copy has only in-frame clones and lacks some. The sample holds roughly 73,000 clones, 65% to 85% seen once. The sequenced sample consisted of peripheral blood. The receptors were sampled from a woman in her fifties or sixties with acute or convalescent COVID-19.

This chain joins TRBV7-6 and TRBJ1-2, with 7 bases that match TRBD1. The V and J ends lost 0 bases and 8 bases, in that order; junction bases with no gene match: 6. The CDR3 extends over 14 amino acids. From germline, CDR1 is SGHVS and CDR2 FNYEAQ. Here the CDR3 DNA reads TGTGCCAGCAGCTTAGCGCGAGGACAGGAAGGCTACACCTTC. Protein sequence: CASSLARGQEGYTF. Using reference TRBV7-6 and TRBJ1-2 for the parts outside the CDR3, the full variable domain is GAGVSQSPRYKVTKRGQDVALRCDPISGHVSLYWYRQALGQGPEFLTYFNYEAQQDKSGLPNDRFSAERPEGSISTLTIQRTEQRDSAMYRCASSLARGQEGYTFGSGTRLTVV.

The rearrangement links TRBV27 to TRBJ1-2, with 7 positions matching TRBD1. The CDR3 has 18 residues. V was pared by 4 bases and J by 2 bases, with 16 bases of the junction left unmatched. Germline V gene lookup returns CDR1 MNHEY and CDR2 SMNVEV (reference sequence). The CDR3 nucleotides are TGTGCCAGCAGTTCCGGAACACAGGGGATCAGAGCGAACTATGGCTACACCTTC. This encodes CASSSGTQGIRANYGYTF.

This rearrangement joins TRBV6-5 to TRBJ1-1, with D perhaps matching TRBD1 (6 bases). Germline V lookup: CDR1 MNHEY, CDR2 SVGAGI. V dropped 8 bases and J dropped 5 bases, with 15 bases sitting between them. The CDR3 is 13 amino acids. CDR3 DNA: TGTGCCAGCTACACAGGGTACGGAACTGAAGCTTTCTTT. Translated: CASYTGYGTEAFF.

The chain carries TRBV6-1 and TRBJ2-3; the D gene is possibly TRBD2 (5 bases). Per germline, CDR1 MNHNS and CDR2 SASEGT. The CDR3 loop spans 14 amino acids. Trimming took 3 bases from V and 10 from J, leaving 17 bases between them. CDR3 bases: TGTGCCAGCAGTGACCCCTTTGTAGCGAAAGCGCAGTATTTT. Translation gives CASSDPFVAKAQYF.

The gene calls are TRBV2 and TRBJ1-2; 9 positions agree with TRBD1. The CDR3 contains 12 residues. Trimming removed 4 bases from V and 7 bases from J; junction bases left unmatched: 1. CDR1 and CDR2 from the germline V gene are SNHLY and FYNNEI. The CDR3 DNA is TGTGCCAGCAGTGGGACAGGGGTTGGCTACACCTTC. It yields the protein CASSGTGVGYTF.

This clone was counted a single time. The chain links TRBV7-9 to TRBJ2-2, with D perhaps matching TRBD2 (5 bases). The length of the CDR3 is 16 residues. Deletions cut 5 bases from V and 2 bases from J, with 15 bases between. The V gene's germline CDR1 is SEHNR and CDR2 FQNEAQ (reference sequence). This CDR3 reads CASSRRGNQNTGELFF. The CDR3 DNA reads TGTGCCAGCAGCCGGAGAGGGAATCAAAACACCGGGGAGCTGTTTTTT.

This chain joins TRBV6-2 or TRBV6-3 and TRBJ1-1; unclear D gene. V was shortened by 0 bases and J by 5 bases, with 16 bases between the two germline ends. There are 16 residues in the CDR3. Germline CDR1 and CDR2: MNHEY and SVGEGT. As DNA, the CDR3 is TGTGCCAGCAGTTACTCGAGTCGGGGATTTATGACTGAAGCTTTCTTT. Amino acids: CASSYSSRGFMTEAFF.

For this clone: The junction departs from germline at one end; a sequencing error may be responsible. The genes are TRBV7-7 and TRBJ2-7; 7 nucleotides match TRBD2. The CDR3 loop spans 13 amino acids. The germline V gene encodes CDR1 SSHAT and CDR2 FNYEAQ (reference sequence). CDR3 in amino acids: CASSPGLEGEQYF. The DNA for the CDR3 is TGTGCTAGCAGCCCCGGACTAGAGGGCGAGCAGTACTTC.